One sample yielded the 5 T cell receptor beta chains listed below, sequenced in a study of OX40 agonist ivuxolimab in advanced cancers. Profiling relied on immunoSEQ multiplex PCR, and the TCRdb table lists in-frame clones only, not all of them. Seen here are some 87,000 clones, 94% observed once, and the top ten hold 11%. The material was CD4+ or CD8+ T cells sorted from blood, obtained in a trial of the OX40 agonist ivuxolimab. The receptors were gathered from an adult with an advanced solid tumor such as melanoma, head and neck, liver or kidney cancer.

Within the sample, this clone is medium-sized (0.01 to 0.1%). This chain links TRBV19 with TRBJ2-5, with a tentative D call TRBD2 (6 bases). This CDR3 spans 12 amino acids. V was trimmed by 6 bases and J by 4 bases, leaving 9 bases between them. Germline V gene data show CDR1 as LNHDA and CDR2 as SQIVND (reference sequence). CDR3 coding DNA: TGTGCCAGTAGACTAGCAGGAGAGACCCAGTACTTC. Its translation is CASRLAGETQYF. Variable domain in full (rest from reference TRBV19 and TRBJ2-5): DGGITQSPKYLFRKEGQNVTLSCEQNLNHDAMYWYRQDPGQGLRLIYYSQIVNDFQKGDIAEGYSVSREKKESFPLTVTSAQKNPTAFYLCASRLAGETQYFGPGTRLLVL.

The chain recombines TRBV7-3 with TRBJ2-7; D is undetermined. Trimming left V 2 bases short and J 2 bases short, with 4 bases between. The CDR3 has 12 residues. Germline values: CDR1 SGHTA, CDR2 FQGTGA. CDR3 in amino acids: CASSLAPYEQYF. The DNA of the CDR3 is TGTGCCAGCAGCTTAGCTCCCTACGAGCAGTACTTC.

The genes are TRBV5-1 and TRBJ2-1; D is uncertain. The germline gives CDR1 SGHRS, CDR2 YFSETQ. Trimming took off 5 bases at V and 1 base at J, with 10 bases between the two ends. There are 14 residues in the CDR3. DNA for the CDR3: TGCGCCAGCAGTGTGGCGGTTTCCTACAATGAGCAGTTCTTC. It is translated as CASSVAVSYNEQFF. The variable domain in full, with the rest retrieved from reference TRBV5-1 and TRBJ2-1, is KAGVTQTPRYLIKTRGQQVTLSCSPISGHRSVSWYQQTPGQGLQFLFEYFSETQRNKGNFPGRFSGRQFSNSRSEMNVSTLELGDSALYLCASSVAVSYNEQFFGPGTRLTVL.

This clone was found once. This chain joins TRBV29-1 and TRBJ2-2, with 8 bases that match TRBD1. J lost 6 bases, V lost 4 bases, and 10 bases had no gene match. CDR3 length: 15 amino acids. CDR1 is SQVTM and CDR2 is ANQGSEA in the germline V gene. In DNA form, the CDR3 reads TGCAGCGTTGGCCGGTCGGACAGGGTGGCCGGGGAGCTGTTTTTT. It encodes CSVGRSDRVAGELFF.

The rearrangement uses TRBV19 and TRBJ2-2, with 7 bases matching TRBD1. The CDR3 is 14 amino acids. Germline V CDR1 and CDR2: LNHDA, SQIVND (reference sequence). The V and J ends lost 1 base and 6 bases, in that order; junction bases with no gene match: 2. CDR3: CASSIGQGAGELFF. CDR3 sequence (DNA): TGTGCCAGTAGTATAGGGCAGGGGGCCGGGGAGCTGTTTTTT.